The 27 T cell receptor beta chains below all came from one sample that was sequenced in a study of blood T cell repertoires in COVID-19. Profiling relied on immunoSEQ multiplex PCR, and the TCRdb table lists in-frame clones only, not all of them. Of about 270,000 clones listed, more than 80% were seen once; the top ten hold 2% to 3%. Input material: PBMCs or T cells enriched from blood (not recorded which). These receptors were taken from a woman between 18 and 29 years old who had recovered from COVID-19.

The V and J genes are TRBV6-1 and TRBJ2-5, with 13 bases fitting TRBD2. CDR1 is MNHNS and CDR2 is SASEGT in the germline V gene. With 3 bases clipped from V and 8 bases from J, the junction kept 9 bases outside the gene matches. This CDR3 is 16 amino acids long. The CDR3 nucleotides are TGTGCCAGCAGTGAGAGGACTAGCGGGGGTTCGTTAACCCAGTACTTC. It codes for CASSERTSGGSLTQYF.

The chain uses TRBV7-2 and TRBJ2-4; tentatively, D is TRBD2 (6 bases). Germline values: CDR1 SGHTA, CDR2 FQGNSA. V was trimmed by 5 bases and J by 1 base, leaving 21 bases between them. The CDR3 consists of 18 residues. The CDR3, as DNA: TGTGCCAGCAGCCTCCTACGGGACGGTGGAGGGGCCAAAAACATTCAGTACTTC. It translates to CASSLLRDGGGAKNIQYF.

The CDR3 here is CASSRGTSGGSDTQYF. DNA of the CDR3: TGTGCCAGCAGCAGAGGGACTAGCGGGGGGTCAGATACGCAGTATTTT. This rearrangement joins TRBV5-6 to TRBJ2-3; 15 bases fit TRBD2. The CDR3 is 16 residues long. Germline-derived CDR1 and CDR2 are SGHDT and YYEEEE. Germline trimming cut 4 bases from V and 4 bases from J; bases unmatched to any gene: 4.

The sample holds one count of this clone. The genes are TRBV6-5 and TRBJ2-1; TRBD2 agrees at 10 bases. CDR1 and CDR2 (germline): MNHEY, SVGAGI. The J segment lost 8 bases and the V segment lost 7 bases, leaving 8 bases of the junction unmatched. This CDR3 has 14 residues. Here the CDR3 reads CASNGLAGVDEQFF. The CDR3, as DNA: TGTGCCAGCAACGGGCTAGCGGGGGTGGATGAGCAGTTCTTC.

In DNA, the CDR3 is TGTGCCAGCAGCCAGACCAGGACAGGGGGCTACACCTTC. Amino acid sequence: CASSQTRTGGYTF. The chain uses TRBV14 and TRBJ1-2; 8 positions agree with TRBD1. Germline V CDR1 and CDR2: SGHDN, FVKESK. The V segment lost 3 bases and the J segment 8 bases; nucleotides outside the gene matches: 5. The CDR3 consists of 13 residues.

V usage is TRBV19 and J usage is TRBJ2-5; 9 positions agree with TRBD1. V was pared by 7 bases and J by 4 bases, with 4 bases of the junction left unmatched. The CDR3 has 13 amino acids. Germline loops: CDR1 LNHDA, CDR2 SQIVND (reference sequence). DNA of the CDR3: TGTGCCAGTACCGGGACAGGGAGAGAGACCCAGTACTTC. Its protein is CASTGTGRETQYF.

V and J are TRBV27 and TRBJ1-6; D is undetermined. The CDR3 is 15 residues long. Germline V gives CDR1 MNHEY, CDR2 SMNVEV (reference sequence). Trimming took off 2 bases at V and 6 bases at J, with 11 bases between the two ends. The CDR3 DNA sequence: TGTGCCAGCAGTTTAGGGCAGGCGGGTAATTCACCCCTCCACTTT. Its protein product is CASSLGQAGNSPLHF.

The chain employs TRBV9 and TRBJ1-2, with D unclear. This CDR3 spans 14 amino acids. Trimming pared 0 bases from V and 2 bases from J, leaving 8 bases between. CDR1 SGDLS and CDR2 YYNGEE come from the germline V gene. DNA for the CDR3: TGTGCCAGCAGCGTAGGTCGGGGAAACTATGGCTACACCTTC. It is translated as CASSVGRGNYGYTF.

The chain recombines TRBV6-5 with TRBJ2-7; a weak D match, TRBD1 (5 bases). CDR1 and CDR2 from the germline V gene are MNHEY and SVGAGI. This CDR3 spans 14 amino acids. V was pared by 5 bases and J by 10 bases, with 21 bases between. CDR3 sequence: CASSRNRNRSGQYF. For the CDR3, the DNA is TGTGCCAGCAGTCGCAACAGGAACAGGTCCGGACAGTACTTC.

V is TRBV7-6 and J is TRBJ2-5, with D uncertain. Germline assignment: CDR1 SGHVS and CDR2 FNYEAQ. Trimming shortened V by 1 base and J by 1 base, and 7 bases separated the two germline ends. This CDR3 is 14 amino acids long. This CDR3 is CASSLEHRQETQYF. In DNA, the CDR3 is TGTGCCAGCAGCTTAGAGCACCGCCAAGAGACCCAGTACTTC. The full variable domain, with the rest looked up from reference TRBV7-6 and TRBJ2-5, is GAGVSQSPRYKVTKRGQDVALRCDPISGHVSLYWYRQALGQGPEFLTYFNYEAQQDKSGLPNDRFSAERPEGSISTLTIQRTEQRDSAMYRCASSLEHRQETQYFGPGTRLLVL.

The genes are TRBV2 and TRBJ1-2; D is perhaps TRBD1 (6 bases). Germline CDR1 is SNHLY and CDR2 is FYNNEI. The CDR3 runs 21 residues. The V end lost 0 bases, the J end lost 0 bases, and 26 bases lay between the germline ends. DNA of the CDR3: TGTGCCAGCAGTGAAGCGCAAGGGGGGGCCAGGGAGTCGGTTTCTAACTATGGCTACACCTTC. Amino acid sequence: CASSEAQGGARESVSNYGYTF.

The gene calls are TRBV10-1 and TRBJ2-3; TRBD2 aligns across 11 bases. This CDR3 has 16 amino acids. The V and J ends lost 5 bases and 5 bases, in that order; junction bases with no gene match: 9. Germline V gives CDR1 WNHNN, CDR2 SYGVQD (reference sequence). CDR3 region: CASSFTSGGLQDTQYF. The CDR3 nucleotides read TGCGCCAGCAGTTTCACTAGCGGGGGCCTGCAAGATACGCAGTATTTT.

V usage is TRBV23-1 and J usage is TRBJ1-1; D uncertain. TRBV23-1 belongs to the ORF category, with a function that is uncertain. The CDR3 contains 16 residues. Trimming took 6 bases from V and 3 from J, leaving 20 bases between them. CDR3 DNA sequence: TGCGCCAGCAGACCAATCGAGGGAATCGGGGACACTGAAGCTTTCTTT. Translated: CASRPIEGIGDTEAFF.

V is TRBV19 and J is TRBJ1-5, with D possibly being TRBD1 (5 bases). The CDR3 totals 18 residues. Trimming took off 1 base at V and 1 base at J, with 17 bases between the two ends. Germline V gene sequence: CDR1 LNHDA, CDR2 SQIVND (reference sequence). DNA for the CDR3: TGTGCCAGTAGTATAGGCTTGGCAGCCCAGGGCAGCAATCAGCCCCAGCATTTT. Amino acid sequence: CASSIGLAAQGSNQPQHF.

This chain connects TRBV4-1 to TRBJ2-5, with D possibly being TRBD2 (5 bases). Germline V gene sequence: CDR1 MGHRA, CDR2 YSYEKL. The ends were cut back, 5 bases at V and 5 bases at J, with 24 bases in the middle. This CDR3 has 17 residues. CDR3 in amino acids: CASSSISGWPPGETQYF. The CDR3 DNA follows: TGCGCCAGCAGCTCCATAAGTGGCTGGCCCCCGGGGGAGACCCAGTACTTC.

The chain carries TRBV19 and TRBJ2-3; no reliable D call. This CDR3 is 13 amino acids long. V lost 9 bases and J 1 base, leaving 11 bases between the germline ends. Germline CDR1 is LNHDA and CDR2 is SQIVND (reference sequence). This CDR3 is CASRRSGTDTQYF. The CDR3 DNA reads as TGTGCCAGCCGTCGCTCGGGCACAGATACGCAGTATTTT.

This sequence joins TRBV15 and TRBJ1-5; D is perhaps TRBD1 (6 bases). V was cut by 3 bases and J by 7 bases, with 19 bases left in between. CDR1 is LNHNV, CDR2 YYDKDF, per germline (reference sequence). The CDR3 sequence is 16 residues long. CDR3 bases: TGTGCCACCAGCAGGGACCTTACACAGGGTAGCCAGCCCCAGCATTTT. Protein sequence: CATSRDLTQGSQPQHF.

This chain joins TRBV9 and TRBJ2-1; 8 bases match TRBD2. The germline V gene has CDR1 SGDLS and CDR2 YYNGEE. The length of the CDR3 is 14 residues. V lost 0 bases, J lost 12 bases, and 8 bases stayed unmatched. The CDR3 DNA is TGTGCCAGCAGCGTAGCGAGCACTAGCGGATGGCAGTTCTTC. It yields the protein CASSVASTSGWQFF.

This CDR3 reads CASSEWAGSSYNSPLHF. The CDR3 region has the DNA TGTGCCAGCAGTGAATGGGCCGGTAGCTCCTATAATTCACCCCTCCACTTT. The chain uses TRBV6-1 and TRBJ1-6; the D is unclear. Germline CDR1 MNHNS, CDR2 SASEGT. The CDR3 extends over 17 amino acids. The ends were cut back, 2 bases at V and 0 bases at J, with 11 bases in the middle.

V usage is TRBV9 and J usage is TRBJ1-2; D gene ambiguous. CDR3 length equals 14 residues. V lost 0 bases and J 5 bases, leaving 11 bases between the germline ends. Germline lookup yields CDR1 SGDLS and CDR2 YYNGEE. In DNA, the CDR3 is TGTGCCAGCAGCGTAGAACCGCTAGGATATGGCTACACCTTC. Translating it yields CASSVEPLGYGYTF.

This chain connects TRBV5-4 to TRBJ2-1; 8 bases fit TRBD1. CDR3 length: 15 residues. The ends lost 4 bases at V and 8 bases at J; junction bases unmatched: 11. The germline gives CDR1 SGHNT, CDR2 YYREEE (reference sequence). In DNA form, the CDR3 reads TGTGCCAGCAGCCCCTTAAGACAGGGGCGGGATGAGCAGTTCTTC. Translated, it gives CASSPLRQGRDEQFF.

CDR3 residues: CASMGQEHFNQPQHF. In DNA, the CDR3 is TGTGCCAGCATGGGGCAGGAACACTTCAATCAGCCCCAGCATTTT. The V gene is TRBV28, the J gene TRBJ1-5; tentatively, D is TRBD1 (5 bases). This CDR3 comprises 15 residues. V lost 7 bases and J lost 3, with 16 bases in between. Per germline, CDR1 MDHEN and CDR2 SYDVKM.

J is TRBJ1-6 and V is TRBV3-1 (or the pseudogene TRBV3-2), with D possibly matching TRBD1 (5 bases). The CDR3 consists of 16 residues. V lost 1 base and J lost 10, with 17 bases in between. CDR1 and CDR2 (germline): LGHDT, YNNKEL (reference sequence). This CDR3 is CASSQGIRVVGSPLHF. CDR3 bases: TGTGCCAGCAGCCAAGGAATCAGGGTCGTAGGATCACCCCTCCACTTT.

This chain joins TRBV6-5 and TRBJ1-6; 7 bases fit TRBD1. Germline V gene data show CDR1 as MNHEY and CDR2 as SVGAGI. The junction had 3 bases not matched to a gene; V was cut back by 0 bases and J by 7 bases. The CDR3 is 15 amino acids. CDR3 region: CASSYSTGRNSPLHF. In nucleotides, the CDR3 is TGTGCCAGCAGTTACTCGACAGGGCGCAATTCACCCCTCCACTTT.

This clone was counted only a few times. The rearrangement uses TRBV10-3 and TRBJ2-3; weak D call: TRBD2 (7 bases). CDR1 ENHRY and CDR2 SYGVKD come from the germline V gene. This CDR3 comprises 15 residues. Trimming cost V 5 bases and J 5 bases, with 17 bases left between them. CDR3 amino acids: CAISPQGGEIDTQYF. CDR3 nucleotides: TGTGCCATCAGTCCCCAAGGGGGGGAGATAGATACGCAGTATTTT.

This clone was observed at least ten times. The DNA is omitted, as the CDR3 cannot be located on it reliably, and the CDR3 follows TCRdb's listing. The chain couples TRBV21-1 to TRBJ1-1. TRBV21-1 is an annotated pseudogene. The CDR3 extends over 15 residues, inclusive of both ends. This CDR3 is CASSKVGRGNTEAFF.

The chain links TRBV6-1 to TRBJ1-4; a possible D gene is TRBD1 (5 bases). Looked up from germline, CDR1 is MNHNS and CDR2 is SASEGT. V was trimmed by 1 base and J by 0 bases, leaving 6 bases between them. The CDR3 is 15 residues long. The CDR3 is CASSEEGATNEKLFF. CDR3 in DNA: TGTGCCAGCAGTGAAGAAGGGGCAACTAATGAAAAACTGTTTTTT.